These 30 T cell receptor beta chains originate from one sample sequenced in a study of cytomegalovirus exposure and HLA in healthy donors. PCR primers comprised 60 Vbeta and 13 Jbeta primers. Only in-frame clones appear in the TCRdb table, and some are missing; sequencing was by immunoSEQ multiplex PCR. The sample shows around 53,000 clones, around 72% of them seen only once. Specimen: PBMCs. These TCRs come from a man between 18 and 29 years old in good health and CMV-seronegative.

V is TRBV9 and J is TRBJ1-4; D is perhaps TRBD1 (5 bases). This CDR3 is 15 amino acids long. The germline V and J ends were trimmed by 0 bases and 3 bases, with 9 bases remaining between them. Germline V lookup: CDR1 SGDLS, CDR2 YYNGEE. CDR3 sequence: CASSVGGGANEKLFF. For the CDR3, the DNA is TGTGCCAGCAGCGTAGGCGGGGGAGCTAATGAAAAACTGTTTTTT.

V and J are TRBV11-3 and TRBJ2-1, with 9 bases aligning to TRBD1. J was trimmed by 7 bases and V by 4 bases; bases with no gene match: 8. CDR1 SGHNT and CDR2 YENEEA come from the germline V gene. The CDR3 length is 15 residues. DNA for the CDR3: TGTGCCAGCAGCTCCAGACAGGGGGAGAGGAATGAGCAGTTCTTC. It specifies CASSSRQGERNEQFF.

The V call is TRBV6-6, the J call TRBJ2-7; 9 bases align to TRBD1. After removal of 2 bases from V and 0 bases from J, the junction contained 2 bases not matched to a gene. Germline assignment: CDR1 MNHNY and CDR2 SVGAGI (reference sequence). This CDR3 comprises 15 residues. CDR3 sequence (DNA): TGTGCCAGCAGTTACGGACAGGGGTTCTCCTACGAGCAGTACTTC. Its protein product is CASSYGQGFSYEQYF.

V usage is TRBV4-3 and J usage is TRBJ1-5; 8 positions agree with TRBD1. Trimming at V came to 0 bases and at J to 3 bases, leaving 7 bases not matched to a gene. The CDR3 is 17 amino acids. Germline loops: CDR1 LGHNA, CDR2 YSLEER. This chain's CDR3 is CASSQDFGQGYNQPQHF. In DNA form, the CDR3 reads TGCGCCAGCAGCCAAGATTTTGGACAGGGATACAATCAGCCCCAGCATTTT.

The chain joins TRBV29-1 to TRBJ2-4; 8 bases agree with TRBD1. Germline V lookup: CDR1 SQVTM, CDR2 ANQGSEA. The CDR3 contains 18 residues. With V trimmed by 6 bases and J by 0 bases, 16 bases remained unmatched. CDR3 sequence reads: CSVPGTGGGSLAKNIQYF. In nucleotides, the CDR3 is TGCAGCGTCCCCGGGACAGGAGGGGGATCGCTAGCCAAAAACATTCAGTACTTC.

Only a few counts were recorded for this clone. V is TRBV7-8 and J is TRBJ1-4; TRBD1 agrees at 7 bases. CDR3 length: 14 amino acids. CDR1 SGHVS and CDR2 FQNEAQ come from the germline V gene. The V segment lost 2 bases and the J segment 10 bases; nucleotides outside the gene matches: 7. The CDR3 is CASSLKGGQGKLFF. Written as DNA, the CDR3 is TGTGCCAGCAGCTTAAAAGGGGGCCAGGGAAAACTGTTTTTT.

The V and J genes are TRBV10-3 and TRBJ2-7; D remains unclear. The CDR3 covers 14 residues. V shed 10 bases and J shed 2 bases, with 18 bases lying between them. The germline V gene has CDR1 ENHRY and CDR2 SYGVKD. For the CDR3, the DNA is TGTGCCACGATGACGAGGCCCGCAACCTACGAGCAGTACTTC. Residues: CATMTRPATYEQYF.

The chain carries TRBV2 and TRBJ2-7, with a tentative D call TRBD1 (6 bases). This CDR3 is 12 amino acids long. The ends were cut back, 7 bases at V and 2 bases at J, with 9 bases in the middle. From germline, CDR1 is SNHLY and CDR2 FYNNEI. This CDR3 reads CASNQGPYEQYF. The CDR3 DNA follows: TGTGCCAGCAACCAGGGGCCCTACGAGCAGTACTTC.

The chain combines TRBV15 with TRBJ2-7, with 10 bases matching TRBD2. The ends lost 11 bases at V and 0 bases at J; junction bases unmatched: 7. Germline assignment: CDR1 LNHNV and CDR2 YYDKDF (reference sequence). The CDR3 spans 14 residues. CDR3 nucleotides: TGTGCCGCCCTAACTAGCGGGGACTCCTACGAGCAGTACTTC. Translating it yields CAALTSGDSYEQYF.

The rearrangement links TRBV12-5 to TRBJ1-1, with TRBD1 identical over 7 bases. V was clipped by 6 bases and J by 3 bases; unmatched bases: 10. Germline values: CDR1 LGHNT, CDR2 FRNRAP. The CDR3 spans 15 residues. The CDR3 loop reads CASGTGQTSYTEAFF. CDR3 nucleotides: TGTGCTAGTGGGACGGGACAGACAAGTTACACTGAAGCTTTCTTT.

V usage is TRBV25-1 and J usage is TRBJ2-7; TRBD2 agrees at 9 bases. Per the germline V gene, CDR1 is MGHDK and CDR2 is SYGVNS. Trimming took 6 bases from V and 5 from J; bases not matched to a gene: 14. This CDR3 spans 16 amino acids. The CDR3 DNA sequence: TGTGCCAGCAGCAGAGCGGGAGGCCCCTTGGGGGACGAGCAGTACTTC. Residues: CASSRAGGPLGDEQYF.

V gene TRBV6-5 combines with J gene TRBJ2-3; TRBD2 matches at 7 bases. The CDR3 length is 13 residues. Losses at the gene ends were 6 bases for V and 8 bases for J; bases not matched to a gene: 8. In germline, CDR1 is MNHEY, CDR2 SVGAGI. Written as DNA, the CDR3 is TGTGCCAGCAGCCCAGCGGGGTTGGGTACGCAGTATTTT. Protein: CASSPAGLGTQYF.

This chain uses TRBV29-1 with TRBJ2-1, with a possible D match to TRBD2 (5 bases). CDR1 and CDR2 (germline): SQVTM, ANQGSEA. The CDR3 is 17 amino acids. V was trimmed by 7 bases and J by 2 bases, leaving 24 bases between them. In DNA form, the CDR3 reads TGCAGCGACGCCCTAGCCAGGACGCGCCGAACCTACAATGAGCAGTTCTTC. The encoded protein is CSDALARTRRTYNEQFF.

The CDR3 DNA is TGTGCCAGCAGTTTATCGTTGGGCAGAACTCCGTCTGGGGCCAACGTCCTGACTTTC. The encoded protein is CASSLSLGRTPSGANVLTF. This chain uses TRBV27 with TRBJ2-6; D gene uncertain. V gave up 0 bases and J gave up 1 base, with 16 bases separating them. The CDR3 loop spans 19 amino acids. The V gene's germline CDR1 is MNHEY and CDR2 SMNVEV (reference sequence).

This chain links TRBV6-5 with TRBJ2-7; D is perhaps TRBD1 (5 bases). V lost 6 bases and J lost 7, with 10 bases in between. This CDR3 region has 11 residues. Germline CDR1 and CDR2: MNHEY and SVGAGI. CDR3 DNA: TGTGCCAGCAGCCAGGGAAGTGAGCAGTACTTC. It yields the protein CASSQGSEQYF.

The chain is built from TRBV6-5 and TRBJ1-2; tentative D call: TRBD1 (6 bases). V was shortened by 2 bases and J by 7 bases, with 14 bases between the two germline ends. Germline V gene data show CDR1 as MNHEY and CDR2 as SVGAGI. The CDR3 sequence is 14 residues long. The chain's CDR3 is CASSYGAGAGGYTF. The CDR3 nucleotides read TGTGCCAGCAGTTACGGGGCGGGGGCGGGTGGCTACACCTTC.

The chain has TRBV29-1 and TRBJ2-7; D may be TRBD2 (6 bases). V lost 4 bases, J lost 3 bases, and 19 bases lay in between. Germline values: CDR1 SQVTM, CDR2 ANQGSEA. The CDR3 has 15 residues. The CDR3 protein is CSVGEMRGPLYEQYF. Here the CDR3 DNA reads TGCAGCGTTGGAGAGATGCGGGGCCCGCTCTACGAGCAGTACTTC.

The chain couples TRBV10-1 to TRBJ1-1; D remains unclear. The CDR3 contains 12 residues. Germline assignment: CDR1 WNHNN and CDR2 SYGVQD (reference sequence). The V gene lost 5 bases and the J gene lost 8 bases, with 12 bases spanning the gap. The CDR3 DNA follows: TGCGCCAGCAGTACCCCAGGCTTAGAAGCTTTCTTT. It yields the protein CASSTPGLEAFF.

In this sample, this clone turned up a few times. The genes are TRBV15 and TRBJ2-7, with D tentatively TRBD2 (5 bases). Per germline, CDR1 LNHNV and CDR2 YYDKDF (reference sequence). CDR3 length equals 16 residues. V dropped 0 bases and J dropped 0 bases, with 12 bases sitting between them. The CDR3 here is CATSRDQSSFSYEQYF. The DNA for the CDR3 is TGTGCCACCAGCAGAGATCAATCTAGCTTCTCCTACGAGCAGTACTTC. Using reference TRBV15 and TRBJ2-7 for the parts outside the CDR3, the full variable domain is DAMVIQNPRYQVTQFGKPVTLSCSQTLNHNVMYWYQQKSSQAPKLLFHYYDKDFNNEADTPDNFQSRRPNTSFCFLDIRSPGLGDTAMYLCATSRDQSSFSYEQYFGPGTRLTVT.

This clone was seen just once. The chain uses TRBV29-1 and TRBJ1-2; possibly TRBD1 for D (5 bases). The germline V gene encodes CDR1 SQVTM and CDR2 ANQGSEA. V was cut by 3 bases and J by 5 bases, with 16 bases left in between. CDR3 length: 14 amino acids. CDR3 protein: CSVDEGGALYGYTF. DNA for the CDR3: TGCAGCGTTGACGAGGGCGGGGCCCTTTATGGCTACACCTTC.

V is TRBV25-1 and J is TRBJ2-1; D might be TRBD2 (6 bases). Germline CDR1 reads MGHDK; CDR2 reads SYGVNS. The length of the CDR3 is 15 residues. The V end was cut by 9 bases, the J end by 6 bases, with 21 bases between. CDR3 sequence reads: CASSAPGLPLNEQFF. The CDR3 nucleotides read TGTGCCAGTTCAGCACCGGGACTTCCCCTCAATGAGCAGTTCTTC.

V gene TRBV9 combines with J gene TRBJ1-1; perhaps TRBD1 as D (5 bases). V was pared by 4 bases and J by 9 bases, with 19 bases between. The CDR3 sequence is 14 residues long. Germline V gene data show CDR1 as SGDLS and CDR2 as YYNGEE. Here the CDR3 reads CASSSRGAGGQAFF. In nucleotides, the CDR3 is TGTGCCAGCAGCTCCCGCGGGGCCGGAGGCCAAGCTTTCTTT.

This clone was observed a single time. This sequence joins TRBV25-1 and TRBJ2-1, with 8 bases identical to TRBD2. V dropped 1 base and J dropped 10; count of bases not matched to a gene: 6. Germline lookup yields CDR1 MGHDK and CDR2 SYGVNS. This CDR3 comprises 14 residues. This chain's CDR3 is CASSESGRAGEQFF. In DNA form, the CDR3 reads TGTGCCAGCAGTGAATCCGGGAGGGCCGGGGAGCAGTTCTTC.

The chain has TRBV7-2 and TRBJ2-7; D not certain. This CDR3 region has 11 residues. Germline CDR1 is SGHTA and CDR2 is FQGNSA. Trimming removed 4 bases from V and 2 bases from J, with 3 bases in between. This CDR3 reads CASSSTYEQYF. CDR3 nucleotides: TGTGCCAGCAGCTCCACCTACGAGCAGTACTTC.

The count of this clone is one. The V gene is TRBV11-2, the J gene TRBJ1-1, with TRBD1 identical over 8 bases. The germline V gene has CDR1 SGHAT and CDR2 FQNNGV. The CDR3 is made up of 14 amino acids. Losses at the gene ends were 3 bases for V and 6 bases for J; bases not matched to a gene: 6. The CDR3 region has the DNA TGTGCCAGCAGCTTTCAGGGGGCGAGCTCTGAAGCTTTCTTT. Residues: CASSFQGASSEAFF.

The chain links TRBV6-5 to TRBJ2-7; 8 bases align to TRBD1. Unmatched junction bases numbered 7, after V lost 2 bases and J lost 4 bases. Germline CDR1 reads MNHEY; CDR2 reads SVGAGI. The CDR3 runs to 15 residues. The CDR3 spells CASSYQGASGYEQYF. The CDR3 region has the DNA TGTGCCAGCAGTTACCAGGGGGCGTCAGGGTACGAGCAGTACTTC.

The CDR3 sequence: CASSEVAASFSYGYTF. DNA of the CDR3: TGTGCCAGCAGTGAAGTAGCAGCCTCCTTTTCCTATGGCTACACCTTC. The chain uses TRBV6-1 and TRBJ1-2; D not resolved. This CDR3 has 16 residues. With 1 base removed from V and 4 bases from J, the gap between germline ends came to 16 bases. Germline V gene sequence: CDR1 MNHNS, CDR2 SASEGT.

This chain connects TRBV10-3 to TRBJ2-7; TRBD2 aligns across 8 bases. CDR3 length equals 11 residues. The J segment lost 13 bases and the V segment lost 11 bases, leaving 13 bases of the junction unmatched. Germline CDR1 is ENHRY and CDR2 is SYGVKD. This CDR3 reads CAAFGGLVVYF. The CDR3 region has the DNA TGTGCCGCGTTCGGGGGACTAGTCGTTTACTTC.

V gene TRBV10-1 combines with J gene TRBJ2-7; TRBD1 agrees at 8 bases. This CDR3 is 14 amino acids long. Per germline, CDR1 WNHNN and CDR2 SYGVQD (reference sequence). Unmatched junction bases numbered 8, after V lost 6 bases and J lost 4 bases. CDR3 residues: CASSRQGMVYEQYF. In DNA, the CDR3 is TGCGCCAGCAGCAGACAGGGGATGGTATACGAGCAGTACTTC.

The V and J genes are TRBV6-5 and TRBJ2-7; 10 bases fit TRBD2. The CDR3 runs to 15 residues. Germline V gene sequence: CDR1 MNHEY, CDR2 SVGAGI. With V trimmed by 5 bases and J by 5 bases, 9 bases remained unmatched. CDR3 in DNA: TGTGCCAGCAGTAAAAGCGGGAGGGCCTGGGACGAGCAGTACTTC. Translated: CASSKSGRAWDEQYF.